This TCR beta chain was retrieved from a study of T-cell memory formation after mild COVID-19 (dated by TCRdb to the early 2020s). About the investigation overall: TCR sequence clusters from the two donors were found to be largely donor specific. Two young, previously healthy adult volunteers made up the cohort, one male and one female. T-cell clones expanding and contracting after mild COVID-19 in two donors were tracked by longitudinal TCRalpha and TCRbeta repertoire sequencing.

The run used an Illumina NovaSeq 6000. TCRalpha and TCRbeta cDNA libraries were built by 5'RACE with constant-segment primers, adding sample barcodes and unique molecular identifiers. RNA was extracted from every sample with Trizol reagent. The libraries were amplified in two PCR steps, and the second step added a second sample barcode and Illumina TruSeq adapters. Sequencing of libraries was performed on an Illumina NovaSeq with 2 x 150 bp paired-end reads. The source study handled its data this way. With migec v1.2.7, reads were demultiplexed and then collapsed into UMI-guided consensus sequences. Using mixcr v2.1.11, the UMI consensuses were aligned to TRA and TRB V and J templates and assembled into clonotypes. A clonotype was counted as expanded or contracted only when both edgeR and NoisET called the clonotype significant, with the noise models trained on biological replicates. For edgeR calls, a false discovery rate-adjusted p below 0.01 and a log2 fold-change threshold of 1 were applied. As an exploratory analysis of dynamics, PCA with hierarchical clustering was applied to max-normalized trajectories of the 1000 most abundant clonotypes. Each responding clone was given a CD4 or CD8 phenotype based on the CD4+ and CD8+ repertoires, which had been sequenced separately. TCRdb reanalyzed the raw reads on its own, using fastp at Q25 for trimming and MiXCR for clone calling, and kept in-frame beta chains. Duplicate CDR3 protein sequences are folded into a single record with the most common DNA and genes. These V and J calls rely on TCRdb rather than the paper's analysis. Recorded for this sample are 350,000 to 550,000 distinct CDR3 sequences; about 20% of them occurred a single time. The ten most abundant clones make up 20% to 25% of the sample.

PBMCs were isolated by Ficoll-Paque density gradient centrifugation. V is reduced by 1 base and J by 3 bases, leaving a spacing of 10 bases between them. CDR1 and CDR2 are read off the germline V gene (reference sequence) as DFQATT and SNEGSKA. There are 14 amino acids in the CDR3, from cysteine to phenylalanine inclusive. Of all the DNA, just the CDR3 is kept, 42 bases in frame from base 1. The full study reports these points: The second-wave clones that peaked on day 37 were not confirmed to be SARS-CoV-2 specific. Contracting CD4+ clones were found mainly in CM and EM memory subsets, while CD8+ clones were enriched in EMRA. Clones that contracted from day 15 to 85 showed balanced CD4/CD8 phenotypes, whereas a second wave of clones that expanded from day 15 to 37 leaned towards CD4+. Some responding clones were found in pre-infection memory, which suggests that pre-existing cross-reactive memory T cells took part in the SARS-CoV-2 response. The study included only a couple of mild cases, and larger cohorts that include severe cases with pre-infection samples were judged to be necessary.

In this sample, this clonotype turned up a few times. The clone's antigen remains unknown. Base qualities were left out, and no much larger clone turns up one base away. Material: PBMCs or a T cell subset sorted from them (not recorded which). This receptor was obtained from a man aged 18 to 29 who had mild COVID-19 (a few samples of this study predate the infection). The sample titles of this study are shuffled in the database, so cell type and time point are left out; the donor was told from shared clones. The sequence is built from TRBV20-1 and TRBJ1-5; TRBD1 is a possible D gene, resting on 6 matching bases. The base sequence is TGCAGTGCTAGAGTCAGGGGCCTCAATCAGCCCCAGCATTTT. The encoded protein is CSARVRGLNQPQHF.